The 7 T cell receptor beta chains below were found in one sample sequenced in a study of blood T cell repertoires in COVID-19. Only in-frame clones appear in the TCRdb table, and some are missing; sequencing was by immunoSEQ multiplex PCR. This sample has around 170,000 clones, with about 81% found just once. The source material was peripheral blood. The receptors come from a woman over 75 with COVID-19, enrolled during active disease.

The V call is TRBV4-2, the J call TRBJ2-5, with TRBD1 identical over 7 bases. J gave up 2 bases and V 3 bases, and 6 bases lay outside the gene matches. Germline V CDR1 and CDR2: LGHNA, YNFKEQ. The length of the CDR3 is 15 residues. CDR3 nucleotide sequence: TGTGCCAGCAGCCAGGCTTGGACAGGACAAGAGACCCAGTACTTC. It is translated as CASSQAWTGQETQYF.

V and J are TRBV9 and TRBJ1-6, with a tentative D call TRBD1 (6 bases). With 1 base removed from V and 7 bases from J, the gap between germline ends came to 9 bases. CDR1 is SGDLS and CDR2 is YYNGEE in the germline V gene. The CDR3 extends over 14 amino acids. The CDR3 protein is CASSVLTGNSPLHF. The CDR3 nucleotides are TGTGCCAGCAGCGTACTAACAGGGAATTCACCCCTCCACTTT. Using reference TRBV9 and TRBJ1-6 for the parts outside the CDR3, the full variable domain is DSGVTQTPKHLITATGQRVTLRCSPRSGDLSVYWYQQSLDQGLQFLIQYYNGEERAKGNILERFSAQQFPDLHSELNLSSLELGDSALYFCASSVLTGNSPLHFGNGTRLTVT.

As DNA, the CDR3 is TGTGCCATCAGTGAGTCCGAGGGATTTGGAGAGACCCAGTACTTC. Translating gives CAISESEGFGETQYF. This chain uses TRBV10-3 with TRBJ2-5, with D possibly TRBD2 on 5 matching bases. Germline CDR1 is ENHRY and CDR2 is SYGVKD. Trimming cost V 0 bases and J 4 bases, with 12 bases left between them. The CDR3 totals 15 residues.

V usage is TRBV29-1 and J usage is TRBJ2-1; perhaps TRBD2 as D (7 bases). There are 16 residues in the CDR3. V dropped 0 bases and J dropped 9 bases, with 21 bases sitting between them. Looked up from germline, CDR1 is SQVTM and CDR2 is ANQGSEA. CDR3 DNA sequence: TGCAGCGTTGAAGATTGGGCCAGGGGTAGCGGGTTTGAGCAGTTCTTC. Protein sequence: CSVEDWARGSGFEQFF.

This clone showed up just a few times. This CDR3 is also generated by other DNA sequences in the sample. V and J are TRBV29-1 and TRBJ2-1; the D gene is possibly TRBD2 (6 bases). This CDR3 is 14 amino acids long. Trimming removed 1 base from V and 3 bases from J, with 10 bases in between. CDR1 is SQVTM and CDR2 is ANQGSEA in the germline V gene. CDR3 bases: TGCAGCGTTGAAGGTTTAGCGGACTACAATGAGCAGTTCTTC. Amino acids: CSVEGLADYNEQFF.

CDR3 region: CASRQGLEAGNTIYF. CDR3 DNA sequence: TGTGCCAGCAGACAGGGTCTGGAAGCTGGAAACACCATATATTTT. The chain combines TRBV11-3 with TRBJ1-3, with D tentatively TRBD1 (6 bases). The CDR3 consists of 15 residues. Germline CDR1 and CDR2: SGHNT and YENEEA. V was shortened by 6 bases and J by 2 bases, with 14 bases between the two germline ends.

The genes are TRBV6-2 or TRBV6-3 and TRBJ1-2; D gene unclear. V lost 6 bases and J lost 0, with 11 bases in between. Germline V gene data show CDR1 as MNHEY and CDR2 as SVGEGT. The CDR3 extends over 14 amino acids. Here the CDR3 reads CASSNLEANYGYTF. CDR3 sequence (DNA): TGTGCCAGCAGCAACCTGGAGGCTAACTATGGCTACACCTTC.